This is a list of T cell receptor beta chains from one sample in a study of technical replicates of blood from several donors. Generated by immunoSEQ multiplex PCR, the TCRdb table keeps only in-frame clones and is missing some. The table lists some 11,000 clones, 90% to 95% of them singletons, with around 7.6% in the top ten. Specimen: PBMCs. The receptors were gathered from a human donor in good health. Each CDR3 is given with its conserved first and last residue. A D gene is named only where the DNA matches it firmly. Clone size is not always given. Where it is, it says once, few, many or a class for expanded clones.

TRBJ2-5 TRBV6-1 - - CASRGSKETQYF TGTGCCAGCCGGGGGTCCAAAGAGACCCAGTACTTC
TRBJ1-1 TRBV27 - - CASSSGTGLGTEAFF TGTGCCAGCAGTTCCGGTACGGGGTTAGGCACTGAAGCTTTCTTT
TRBJ2-3 TRBV5-8 - - CASSLAGYTQYF TGTGCCAGCAGCTTGGCCGGGTATACGCAGTATTTT
TRBJ2-1 TRBV10-1 - - CASSGLLTSNEQFF TGCGCCAGCAGCGGACTATTAACTTCCAATGAGCAGTTCTTC
TRBJ1-2 TRBV28 - - CASSANPQSHTF TGTGCCAGCAGTGCCAACCCACAGTCTCACACCTTC
TRBJ2-5 TRBV7-3 - - CASSPQGQETQYF TGTGCCAGCAGCCCCCAGGGGCAAGAGACCCAGTACTTC
TRBJ2-1 TRBV11-1 TRBD1 - CASSWTGGVGNEQFF TGTGCCAGCAGCTGGACAGGGGGCGTTGGCAATGAGCAGTTCTTC
TRBJ1-2 TRBV5-5 TRBD1 - CASSFGQALRSYGYTF TGTGCCAGCAGCTTTGGACAGGCCCTAAGGAGCTATGGCTACACCTTC
TRBJ2-7 TRBV5-1 - - CASSLVGVDEQYF TGCGCCAGCAGCTTAGTCGGGGTCGACGAGCAGTACTTC
TRBJ2-2 TRBV27 - - CASSLMGGTGELFF TGTGCCAGCAGTTTAATGGGAGGAACCGGGGAGCTGTTTTTT
TRBJ1-1 TRBV4-1 - - CASSQGTGWKTEAFF TGCGCCAGCAGCCAAGGAACAGGGTGGAAAACTGAAGCTTTCTTT
TRBJ2-1 TRBV9 - - CASSTTSPYNEQFF TGTGCCAGCAGCACGACATCCCCCTACAATGAGCAGTTCTTC
TRBJ1-2 TRBV19 - - CASRQGPTNYGYTF TGTGCCAGTAGGCAGGGGCCTACTAACTATGGCTACACCTTC
TRBJ1-1 TRBV11-3 - - CASQGQGFMNTEAFF TGTGCCAGTCAAGGGCAGGGATTCATGAACACTGAAGCTTTCTTT
TRBJ2-1 TRBV9 TRBD2 - CASSVGGGTNEQFF TGTGCCAGCAGCGTAGGGGGGGGGACCAATGAGCAGTTCTTC
TRBJ2-2 TRBV4-2 TRBD1 - CASSQDLQGALNTGELFF TGTGCCAGCAGCCAAGATCTACAGGGGGCATTAAACACCGGGGAGCTGTTTTTT
TRBJ2-3 TRBV21-1 - - CASSTPLAGAADTQYF TGTGCCAGCAGCACTCCCCTAGCGGGAGCAGCAGATACGCAGTATTTT
TRBJ2-1 TRBV27 TRBD2 - CASSSSGSSYNEQFF TGTGCCAGCAGTTCTAGCGGGAGCTCCTACAATGAGCAGTTCTTC
TRBJ2-1 TRBV30 - - CAWSGSGEYNEQFF TGTGCCTGGAGTGGCTCGGGAGAATACAATGAGCAGTTCTTC
TRBJ1-2 TRBV28 TRBD1 - CASSDRGYGGYTF TGTGCCAGCAGCGACAGGGGATACGGCGGCTACACCTTC
TRBJ2-3 TRBV7-9 - once CASSKGGGDWDTQYF TGTGCCAGCAGCAAAGGAGGGGGGGACTGGGATACGCAGTATTTT
TRBJ2-7 TRBV25-1 TRBD2 - CASSDRGGGSAHEQYF TGTGCCAGCAGTGACAGAGGTGGCGGGAGCGCCCACGAGCAGTACTTC
TRBJ2-5 TRBV9 TRBD1 - CASSRPGQWGETQYF TGTGCCAGCAGCAGACCGGGACAGTGGGGAGAGACCCAGTACTTC
TRBJ2-2 TRBV10-2 TRBD2 - CASSETPGTSGRSGELFF TGCGCCAGCAGTGAGACCCCCGGGACTAGCGGGAGGTCCGGGGAGCTGTTTTTT
TRBJ2-2 TRBV27 TRBD2 - CASSPLAGVGGGELFF TGTGCCAGCAGTCCGCTAGCGGGAGTGGGGGGCGGGGAGCTGTTTTTT
TRBJ2-1 TRBV2 - once CASSEYELLF TGTGCCAGCAGCGAATACGAACTACTCTTC
TRBJ1-1 TRBV5-1 - - CASSLTGVNTEAFF TGCGCCAGCAGCTTGACAGGTGTGAACACTGAAGCTTTCTTT
TRBJ1-2 TRBV5-1 TRBD1 - CASSFRDRDGYTF TGCGCCAGCAGCTTCCGGGACAGGGACGGCTACACCTTC
TRBJ2-1 TRBV6-6 - - CAEGRDRDEQFF TGTGCAGAAGGGCGGGATCGGGATGAGCAGTTCTTC
TRBJ1-1 TRBV5-1 TRBD1 - CASRTGYGNTEAFF TGCGCCAGCAGGACAGGGTATGGGAACACTGAAGCTTTCTTT
TRBJ2-3 TRBV6-4 TRBD1 - CASSDSKGATDTQYF TGTGCCAGCAGTGACTCGAAGGGGGCGACAGATACGCAGTATTTT
TRBJ2-6 TRBV11-1 TRBD2 - CASSRAGGANVLTF TGTGCCAGCAGCCGAGCGGGGGGGGCCAACGTCCTGACTTTC
TRBJ1-1 TRBV5-6 - - CASSRNTEAFF TGTGCCAGCAGTAGGAACACTGAAGCTTTCTTT
TRBJ2-7 TRBV6-5 - once CASSYSAGDEQYF TGTGCCAGCAGTTACTCGGCAGGGGACGAGCAGTACTTC
TRBJ1-3 TRBV6-1 - once CASTTGSAGNTIYF TGTGCCAGCACCACAGGGAGCGCTGGAAACACCATATATTTT
TRBJ2-5 TRBV4-1 - - CASSQETRGETQYF TGCGCCAGCAGCCAAGAAACTAGAGGGGAGACCCAGTACTTC
TRBJ2-3 TRBV2 - - CASSEVLAGDTQYF TGTGCCAGCAGTGAAGTTTTGGCGGGAGATACGCAGTATTTT
TRBJ2-1 TRBV6-5 TRBD2 - CASSTSGSYNEQFF TGTGCCAGCAGTACTAGCGGCTCCTACAATGAGCAGTTCTTC
TRBJ2-7 TRBV19 - - CASSIRDTSYEQYF TGTGCCAGTAGTATCCGGGACACTTCCTACGAGCAGTACTTC
TRBJ2-7 TRBV19 TRBD1 - CASTDRGGTYEQYF TGTGCCAGTACTGACAGGGGTGGAACCTACGAGCAGTACTTC
TRBJ2-3 TRBV5-5 TRBD2 - CASSPGLGTDTQYF TGTGCCAGCAGCCCCGGACTAGGCACAGATACGCAGTATTTT
TRBJ1-3 TRBV7-9 TRBD1 - CASSFSVTGGGNTIYF TGTGCCAGCAGCTTTTCTGTGACAGGGGGTGGAAACACCATATATTTT
TRBJ2-1 TRBV5-6 - - CASSLVRGDEQFF TGTGCCAGCAGCTTGGTTAGGGGTGATGAGCAGTTCTTC
TRBJ2-3 TRBV19 - - CASRYTDTQYF TGTGCCAGTAGGTACACAGATACGCAGTATTTT
TRBJ1-3 TRBV6-1 - once CASSHTGPIGNTIYF TGTGCCAGCAGTCATACAGGGCCTATTGGAAACACCATATATTTT
TRBJ2-1 TRBV29-1 - - CSVEADYYNEQFF TGCAGCGTTGAGGCGGACTACTACAATGAGCAGTTCTTC
TRBJ2-7 TRBV7-8 - - CASSPSLGQGSGEQYF TGTGCCAGCAGCCCATCACTTGGGCAGGGGAGTGGCGAGCAGTACTTC
TRBJ2-5 TRBV5-8 - - CASSSSPRRTLVETQYF TGTGCCAGCAGTTCATCTCCCCGACGTACTCTAGTAGAGACCCAGTACTTC
TRBJ1-3 TRBV6-5 - - CASSYSSGAGNTIYF TGTGCCAGCAGTTACTCTTCAGGGGCTGGAAACACCATATATTTT
TRBJ1-2 TRBV6-5 TRBD1 - CASSYSRTGGNYGYTF TGTGCCAGCAGTTACTCGAGGACAGGGGGGAACTATGGCTACACCTTC
TRBJ2-3 TRBV5-1 TRBD2 - CASSGGEPTDTQYF TGCGCCAGCAGCGGGGGGGAACCCACAGATACGCAGTATTTT
TRBJ1-1 TRBV9 - - CASSLEGERDTEAFF TGTGCCAGCAGCCTAGAGGGGGAGAGGGACACTGAAGCTTTCTTT
TRBJ2-1 TRBV5-1 TRBD2 - CASSLAGGPNIEQFF TGCGCCAGCAGTCTAGCGGGAGGGCCCAATATTGAGCAGTTCTTC
TRBJ2-3 TRBV27 - once CASSLSFSGTDTQYF TGTGCCAGCAGTTTATCGTTCTCGGGCACAGATACGCAGTATTTT
TRBJ2-3 TRBV7-9 TRBD1 - CASSTGQGGTDTQYF TGTGCCAGCAGCACGGGACAGGGCGGCACAGATACGCAGTATTTT
TRBJ2-1 TRBV30 - - CAWDPGTSSYNEQFF TGTGCCTGGGACCCCGGGACTTCATCCTACAATGAGCAGTTCTTC
TRBJ1-1 TRBV28 - once CASSPGTSNTEAFF TGTGCCAGCAGCCCCGGGACATCGAACACTGAAGCTTTCTTT